This T cell receptor (beta chain) was captured in a study of cytomegalovirus exposure and HLA in healthy donors. Whole-study context: Most genotyped donors, approximately 77% of about 360, had Caucasian-associated genetic ancestry.

About this clone itself: Antigen specificity is unknown.

The V and J ends lost 11 bases and 4 bases respectively, with 26 bases between them. The CDR3 is 16 residues long. PCR primers comprised 60 Vbeta and 13 Jbeta primers. Clones were sequenced by immunoSEQ multiplex PCR, and TCRdb holds only the in-frame ones, with some missing. There are about 150,000 clones in the sample; around 70% occur only once, and around 1.9% lies in the top ten. Whole-study results and caveats: TRBV6-2, TRBV6-3 and other indistinguishable V segments were excluded. Roughly even sequencing depth across donors was the assumption behind the presence/absence analyses. A reported reduction in N-insertions relative to the roughly 670-donor mean was seen in an Asian-associated ancestry cluster in a later analysis.

The sequence was collected from a man in his thirties or forties in good health and CMV-seronegative. The chain couples TRBV23-1 to TRBJ2-5; perhaps TRBD2 as D (6 bases). TRBV23-1 is sorted into the ORF group, with uncertain function. Specimen: PBMCs. The CDR3: CAEGRGGRGVPETQYF. CDR3 in DNA: TGCGCCGAGGGTAGGGGAGGACGGGGAGTTCCAGAGACCCAGTACTTC.